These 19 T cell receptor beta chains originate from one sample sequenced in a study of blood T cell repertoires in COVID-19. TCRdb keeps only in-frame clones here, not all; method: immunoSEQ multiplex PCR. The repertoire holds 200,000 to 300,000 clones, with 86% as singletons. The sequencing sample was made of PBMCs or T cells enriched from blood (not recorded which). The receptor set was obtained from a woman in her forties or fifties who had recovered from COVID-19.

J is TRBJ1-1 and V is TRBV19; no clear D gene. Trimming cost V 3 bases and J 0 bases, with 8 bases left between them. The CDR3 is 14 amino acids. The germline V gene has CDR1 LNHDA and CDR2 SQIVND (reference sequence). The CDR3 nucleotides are TGTGCCAGTAGTATGCGGAGCATGAACACTGAAGCTTTCTTT. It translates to CASSMRSMNTEAFF.

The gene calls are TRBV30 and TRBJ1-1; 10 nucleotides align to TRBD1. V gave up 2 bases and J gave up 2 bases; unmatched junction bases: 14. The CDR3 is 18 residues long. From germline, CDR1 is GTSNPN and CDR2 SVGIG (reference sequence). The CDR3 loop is CAWSRSPLGTGENTEAFF. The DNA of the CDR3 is TGTGCCTGGAGTCGCAGCCCCCTCGGGACAGGGGAAAACACTGAAGCTTTCTTT.

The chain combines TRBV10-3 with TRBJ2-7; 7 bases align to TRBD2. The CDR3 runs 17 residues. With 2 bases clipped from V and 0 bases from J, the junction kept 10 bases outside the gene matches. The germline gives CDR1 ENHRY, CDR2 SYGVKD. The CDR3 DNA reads TGTGCCATCAGTGAGCCAATTAGCGGGCCAGTCTCCTACGAGCAGTACTTC. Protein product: CAISEPISGPVSYEQYF.

Here the CDR3 DNA reads TGTGCCACTCAAAGCTGGACAGGGATATCCTACGAGCAGTACTTC. This encodes CATQSWTGISYEQYF. This chain joins TRBV19 and TRBJ2-7; 8 bases map to TRBD1. The CDR3 contains 15 residues. The V gene's germline CDR1 is LNHDA and CDR2 SQIVND (reference sequence). V shed 10 bases and J 1 base; nucleotides not matched to a gene: 12.

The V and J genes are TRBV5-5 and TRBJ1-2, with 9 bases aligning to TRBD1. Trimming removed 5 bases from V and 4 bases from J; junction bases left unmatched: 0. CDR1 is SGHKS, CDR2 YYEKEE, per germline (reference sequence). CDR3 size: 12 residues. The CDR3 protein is CASRGQGYGYTF. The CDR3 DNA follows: TGTGCCAGCAGGGGACAGGGCTATGGCTACACCTTC.

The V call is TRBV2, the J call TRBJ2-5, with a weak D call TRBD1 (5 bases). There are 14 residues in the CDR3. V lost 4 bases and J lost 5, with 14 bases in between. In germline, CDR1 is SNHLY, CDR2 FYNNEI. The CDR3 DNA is TGTGCCAGCAGTGCGCCAGGGTTTACGGAGACCCAGTACTTC. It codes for CASSAPGFTETQYF.

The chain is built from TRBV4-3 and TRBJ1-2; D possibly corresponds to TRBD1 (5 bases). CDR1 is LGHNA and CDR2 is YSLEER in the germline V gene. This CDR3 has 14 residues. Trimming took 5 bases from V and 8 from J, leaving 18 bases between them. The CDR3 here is CASSTGLGAEGYTF. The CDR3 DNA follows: TGCGCCAGCAGCACCGGACTAGGGGCAGAGGGCTACACCTTC.

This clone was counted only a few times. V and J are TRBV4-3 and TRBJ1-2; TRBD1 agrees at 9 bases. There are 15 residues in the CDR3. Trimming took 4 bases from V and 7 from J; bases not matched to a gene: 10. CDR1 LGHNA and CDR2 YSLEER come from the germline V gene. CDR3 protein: CASSREAQGARGYTF. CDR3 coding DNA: TGCGCCAGCAGCCGGGAAGCACAGGGGGCGCGTGGCTACACCTTC.

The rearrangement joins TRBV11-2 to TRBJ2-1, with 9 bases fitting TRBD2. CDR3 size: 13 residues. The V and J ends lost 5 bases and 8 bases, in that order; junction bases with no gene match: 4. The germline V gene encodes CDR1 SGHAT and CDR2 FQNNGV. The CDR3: CASSGSGSDEQFF. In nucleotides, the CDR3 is TGTGCCAGCAGCGGTAGCGGGAGCGATGAGCAGTTCTTC.

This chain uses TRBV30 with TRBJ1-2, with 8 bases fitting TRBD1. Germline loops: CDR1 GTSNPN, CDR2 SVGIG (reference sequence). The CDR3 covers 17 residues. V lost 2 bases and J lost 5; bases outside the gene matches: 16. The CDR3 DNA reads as TGTGCCTGGAGTCCCGTAATTTTACAGGGGGGAAGTTATGGCTACACCTTC. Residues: CAWSPVILQGGSYGYTF.

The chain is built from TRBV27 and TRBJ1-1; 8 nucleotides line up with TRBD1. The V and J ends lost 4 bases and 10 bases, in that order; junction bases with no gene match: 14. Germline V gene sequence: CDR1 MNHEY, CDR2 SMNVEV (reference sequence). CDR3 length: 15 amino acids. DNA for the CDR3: TGTGCCAGCAGTTCAAGAGACAGGGGTCCCCCAGGAGCTTTCTTT. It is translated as CASSSRDRGPPGAFF.

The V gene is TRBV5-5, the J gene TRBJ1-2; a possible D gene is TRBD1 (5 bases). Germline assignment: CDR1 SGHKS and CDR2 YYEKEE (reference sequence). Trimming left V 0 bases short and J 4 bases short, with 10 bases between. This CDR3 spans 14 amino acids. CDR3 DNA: TGTGCCAGCAGCTTGGCCCAGGGTGGCTATGGCTACACCTTC. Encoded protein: CASSLAQGGYGYTF.

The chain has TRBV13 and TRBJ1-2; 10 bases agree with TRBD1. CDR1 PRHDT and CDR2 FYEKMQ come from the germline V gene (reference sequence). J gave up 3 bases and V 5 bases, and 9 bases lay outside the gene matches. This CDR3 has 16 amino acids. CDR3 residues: CASSDVPGQGYYGYTF. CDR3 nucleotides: TGTGCCAGCAGCGACGTCCCGGGACAGGGGTACTATGGCTACACCTTC.

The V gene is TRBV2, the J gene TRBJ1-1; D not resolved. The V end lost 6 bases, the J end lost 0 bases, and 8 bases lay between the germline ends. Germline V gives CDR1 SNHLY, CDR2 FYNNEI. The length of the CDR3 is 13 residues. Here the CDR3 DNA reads TGTGCCAGCAGCCCGGTCCTGAACACTGAAGCTTTCTTT. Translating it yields CASSPVLNTEAFF.

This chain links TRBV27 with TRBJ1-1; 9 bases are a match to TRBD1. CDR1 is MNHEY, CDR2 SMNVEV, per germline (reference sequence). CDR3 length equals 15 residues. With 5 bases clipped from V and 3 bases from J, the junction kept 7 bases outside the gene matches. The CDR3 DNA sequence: TGTGCCAGCAGTACATACAGGGGGCGCGACACTGAAGCTTTCTTT. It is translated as CASSTYRGRDTEAFF.

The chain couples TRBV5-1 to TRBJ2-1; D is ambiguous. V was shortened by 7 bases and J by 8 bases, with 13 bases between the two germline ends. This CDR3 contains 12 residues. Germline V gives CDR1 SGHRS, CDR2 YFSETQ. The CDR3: CASRESGDEQFF. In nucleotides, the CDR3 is TGCGCCAGCCGCGAGAGTGGAGATGAGCAGTTCTTC.

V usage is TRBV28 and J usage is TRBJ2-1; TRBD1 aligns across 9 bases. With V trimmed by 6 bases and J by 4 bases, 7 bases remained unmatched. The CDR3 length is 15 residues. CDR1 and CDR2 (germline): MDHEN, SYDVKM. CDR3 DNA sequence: TGTGCCAGCAGCCCGGACAGGGGAGGGTACAATGAGCAGTTCTTC. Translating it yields CASSPDRGGYNEQFF. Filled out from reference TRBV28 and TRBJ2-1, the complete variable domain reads DVKVTQSSRYLVKRTGEKVFLECVQDMDHENMFWYRQDPGLGLRLIYFSYDVKMKEKGDIPEGYSVSREKKERFSLILESASTNQTSMYLCASSPDRGGYNEQFFGPGTRLTVL.

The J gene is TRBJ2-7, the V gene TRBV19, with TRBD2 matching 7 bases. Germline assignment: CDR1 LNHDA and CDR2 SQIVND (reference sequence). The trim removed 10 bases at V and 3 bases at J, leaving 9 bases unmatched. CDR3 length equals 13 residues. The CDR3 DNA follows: TGTGCCACGAGTGTGCGGGAGTTCTACGAGCAGTACTTC. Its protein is CATSVREFYEQYF.

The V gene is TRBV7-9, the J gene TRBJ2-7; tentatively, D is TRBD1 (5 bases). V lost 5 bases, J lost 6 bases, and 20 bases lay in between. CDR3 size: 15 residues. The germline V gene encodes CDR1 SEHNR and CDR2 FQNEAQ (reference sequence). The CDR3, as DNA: TGTGCCAGCAGCCCAAGCAGGGTTTCCCATCGCGAGCAGTACTTC. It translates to CASSPSRVSHREQYF.